The 25 T cell receptor beta chains presented below share a single source sample, sequenced in a study of blood T cell repertoires in COVID-19. Produced via immunoSEQ multiplex PCR; TCRdb's table is partial and in-frame only. Seen here are 180,000 or so clones, 85% observed once, and the top ten hold 4.5% to 5%. Input material: peripheral blood. The receptors here all came from a woman older than 75 with acute or convalescent COVID-19.

The chain uses TRBV5-1 and TRBJ1-4; 9 positions agree with TRBD1. This CDR3 is built from 15 residues. The germline V gene has CDR1 SGHRS and CDR2 YFSETQ. Trimming cost V 0 bases and J 5 bases; bases outside gene matches: 2. In DNA, the CDR3 is TGCGCCAGCAGCTTGGGAGGGACAGGGAATGAAAAACTGTTTTTT. It translates to CASSLGGTGNEKLFF.

The chain employs TRBV7-6 and TRBJ2-3, with D possibly being TRBD2 (6 bases). CDR1 and CDR2 (germline): SGHVS, FNYEAQ. CDR3 length: 14 amino acids. The V end was cut by 0 bases, the J end by 9 bases, with 13 bases between. DNA for the CDR3: TGTGCCAGCAGCTTAGCGAGTAGCGGACTGACGCAGTATTTT. This gives the protein CASSLASSGLTQYF.

The V call is TRBV5-1, the J call TRBJ1-2; a weak D match, TRBD1 (5 bases). The CDR3 totals 14 residues. CDR1 SGHRS and CDR2 YFSETQ come from the germline V gene. V was cut by 0 bases and J by 6 bases, with 12 bases left in between. This chain's CDR3 is CASSLERGYHGYTF. DNA for the CDR3: TGCGCCAGCAGCTTGGAACGGGGGTACCATGGCTACACCTTC.

The rearrangement joins TRBV18 to TRBJ2-1, with TRBD2 as a possible D gene (5 bases). The CDR3 contains 15 residues. V dropped 0 bases and J dropped 3 bases, with 9 bases sitting between them. Germline values: CDR1 KGHSH, CDR2 LQKENI. CDR3 DNA sequence: TGTGCCAGCTCACCACCTACTGGAGGCTACAATGAGCAGTTCTTC. This sequence encodes CASSPPTGGYNEQFF.

The V gene is TRBV5-1, the J gene TRBJ2-3; TRBD2 agrees at 10 bases. Germline V gives CDR1 SGHRS, CDR2 YFSETQ. The V segment lost 1 base and the J segment 1 base; nucleotides outside the gene matches: 3. The CDR3 extends over 16 amino acids. The CDR3 bases are TGCGCCAGCAGCTTGTACGGGACTAGCGGCACAGATACGCAGTATTTT. Translated, it gives CASSLYGTSGTDTQYF. Based on the CDR3 plus reference TRBV5-1 and TRBJ2-3, the full variable domain is KAGVTQTPRYLIKTRGQQVTLSCSPISGHRSVSWYQQTPGQGLQFLFEYFSETQRNKGNFPGRFSGRQFSNSRSEMNVSTLELGDSALYLCASSLYGTSGTDTQYFGPGTRLTVL.

The chain combines TRBV5-3 with TRBJ2-7; no clear D. TRBV5-3 is an ORF for which the function is uncertain. The CDR3 runs to 19 residues. V lost 0 bases to trimming and J lost 0 bases, with 22 bases between them. CDR3 nucleotides: TGTGCCAGAAGCTTGGTCGAAGTCAGCTTTACAAGGAGCTCCTACGAGCAGTACTTC. Amino acids: CARSLVEVSFTRSSYEQYF.

This clone was recorded once. The V and J genes are TRBV10-1 and TRBJ2-1; the match to TRBD2 covers 10 bases. The CDR3 totals 15 residues. Per germline, CDR1 WNHNN and CDR2 SYGVQD (reference sequence). Losses at the gene ends were 6 bases for V and 7 bases for J; bases not matched to a gene: 9. The CDR3 reads CASSTLAGKRNEQFF. CDR3 DNA: TGCGCCAGCAGCACACTAGCGGGAAAAAGGAATGAGCAGTTCTTC.

The chain has TRBV7-2 and TRBJ2-1, with TRBD2 as a possible D gene (6 bases). Trimming took off 5 bases at V and 3 bases at J, with 14 bases between the two ends. Germline V CDR1 and CDR2: SGHTA, FQGNSA. This CDR3 spans 15 amino acids. This chain's CDR3 is CASSPSGGIYNEQFF. The CDR3 DNA reads TGTGCCAGCAGCCCCTCGGGCGGGATCTACAATGAGCAGTTCTTC.

The chain carries TRBV12-3 or TRBV12-4 and TRBJ1-2; tentative D call: TRBD1 (5 bases). CDR3 size: 13 residues. The germline V and J ends were trimmed by 6 bases and 4 bases, with 12 bases remaining between them. CDR3 loop: CASRQGFTYGYTF. In DNA form, the CDR3 reads TGTGCCAGCAGGCAGGGATTTACCTATGGCTACACCTTC.

This chain links TRBV7-2 with TRBJ2-3; TRBD2 agrees at 7 bases. V trimming: 2 bases; J trimming: 7 bases; junction bases outside the gene matches: 6. The CDR3 covers 14 residues. Per the germline V gene, CDR1 is SGHTA and CDR2 is FQGNSA. The CDR3 region is CASSLMREPNTQYF. In nucleotides, the CDR3 is TGTGCCAGCAGCTTAATGCGGGAGCCAAATACGCAGTATTTT.

V and J are TRBV28 and TRBJ2-3; the match to TRBD1 covers 8 bases. Germline CDR1 MDHEN, CDR2 SYDVKM. V trimming: 7 bases; J trimming: 6 bases; junction bases outside the gene matches: 6. The CDR3 extends over 13 amino acids. CDR3 loop: CASIRAGGDTQYF. The CDR3 DNA reads as TGTGCCAGCATCCGGGCAGGGGGCGATACGCAGTATTTT. Variable domain in full (rest from reference TRBV28 and TRBJ2-3): DVKVTQSSRYLVKRTGEKVFLECVQDMDHENMFWYRQDPGLGLRLIYFSYDVKMKEKGDIPEGYSVSREKKERFSLILESASTNQTSMYLCASIRAGGDTQYFGPGTRLTVL.

This clone has a single count. The rearrangement joins TRBV5-1 to TRBJ2-3, with 7 bases that match TRBD2. CDR1 and CDR2 (germline): SGHRS, YFSETQ. CDR3 length equals 12 residues. The junction had 6 bases not matched to a gene; V was cut back by 8 bases and J by 6 bases. The CDR3 sequence is CASGLETDTQYF. DNA of the CDR3: TGCGCCAGTGGACTAGAAACTGATACGCAGTATTTT.

The V gene is TRBV28, the J gene TRBJ2-1, with a weak D call TRBD2 (6 bases). Germline V gives CDR1 MDHEN, CDR2 SYDVKM. V gave up 1 base and J gave up 13 bases, with 14 bases separating them. CDR3 length: 13 amino acids. The CDR3 coding sequence is TGTGCCAGCAGTTTATCGACTAGAATGCGACAGTTCTTC. Its protein product is CASSLSTRMRQFF.

The rearrangement uses TRBV4-3 and TRBJ2-1; TRBD2 is a possible D gene (6 bases). Germline-derived CDR1 and CDR2 are LGHNA and YSLEER. Between the trimmed V and J ends, which lost 0 bases and 5 bases, there was a span of 14 bases. The CDR3 totals 16 residues. CDR3 protein: CASSQEGGSGHNEQFF. CDR3 nucleotide sequence: TGCGCCAGCAGCCAAGAAGGCGGTAGCGGACACAATGAGCAGTTCTTC.

This clone was detected a few times. The genes are TRBV7-2 and TRBJ2-2; 7 bases fit TRBD2. Germline CDR1 SGHTA, CDR2 FQGNSA. J was trimmed by 6 bases and V by 5 bases; bases with no gene match: 6. The CDR3 covers 14 residues. CDR3 sequence reads: CASSPNRGAGELFF. The CDR3, as DNA: TGTGCCAGCAGCCCTAATCGGGGGGCCGGGGAGCTGTTTTTT.

This chain joins TRBV4-3 and TRBJ2-2; 13 nucleotides align to TRBD2. The junction had 18 bases not matched to a gene; V was cut back by 0 bases and J by 5 bases. This CDR3 has 22 residues. Germline CDR1 reads LGHNA; CDR2 reads YSLEER. DNA for the CDR3: TGCGCCAGCAGCCAAGAGGTTCCCCTCGGATCTGGACTAGCGGGAGTGACCGGGGAGCTGTTTTTT. Amino acid sequence: CASSQEVPLGSGLAGVTGELFF.

This chain links TRBV4-3 with TRBJ2-7, with 8 bases fitting TRBD2. Trimming took 3 bases from V and 2 from J; bases not matched to a gene: 12. The CDR3 contains 17 residues. CDR1 LGHNA and CDR2 YSLEER come from the germline V gene. Here the CDR3 reads CASSHQNLAGDPYEQYF. For the CDR3, the DNA is TGCGCCAGCAGCCACCAGAACCTAGCGGGCGACCCCTACGAGCAGTACTTC.

The rearrangement links TRBV6-1 to TRBJ1-2; 10 nucleotides align to TRBD1. With V trimmed by 3 bases and J by 2 bases, 9 bases remained unmatched. CDR1 and CDR2 (germline): MNHNS, SASEGT. CDR3 size: 17 residues. In nucleotides, the CDR3 is TGTGCCAGCAGTGAGAGGACAGGGGGAGATTCGAACTATGGCTACACCTTC. This translates into CASSERTGGDSNYGYTF.

The chain uses TRBV6-5 and TRBJ1-1; D is undetermined. The V gene lost 6 bases and the J gene lost 0 bases, with 8 bases spanning the gap. Germline V gene data show CDR1 as MNHEY and CDR2 as SVGAGI. The CDR3 covers 13 residues. In DNA, the CDR3 is TGTGCCAGCAGCTCCACTGTGAACACTGAAGCTTTCTTT. This sequence encodes CASSSTVNTEAFF.

The rearrangement uses TRBV28 and TRBJ2-7; the match to TRBD2 covers 10 bases. J lost 5 bases, V lost 4 bases, and 8 bases had no gene match. Germline CDR1 is MDHEN and CDR2 is SYDVKM. There are 15 residues in the CDR3. The CDR3 region has the DNA TGTGCCAGCAGTTACCCGGGACTAGCGACCCACGAGCAGTACTTC. As protein: CASSYPGLATHEQYF.

This chain uses TRBV19 with TRBJ2-3; the match to TRBD1 covers 9 bases. CDR1 and CDR2 from the germline V gene are LNHDA and SQIVND (reference sequence). V lost 6 bases, J lost 5 bases, and 9 bases stayed unmatched. The length of the CDR3 is 15 residues. In DNA form, the CDR3 reads TGTGCCAGTAGCCAGCAACGACAGGGGGGAGATACGCAGTATTTT. It codes for CASSQQRQGGDTQYF.

This clone has only a few counts. The rearrangement joins TRBV19 to TRBJ1-2; no clear D gene. The CDR3 loop spans 16 amino acids. Germline V gene data show CDR1 as LNHDA and CDR2 as SQIVND (reference sequence). Trimming cost V 7 bases and J 4 bases, with 22 bases left between them. The CDR3, as DNA: TGTGCCAGTACCGGGGAGGGCGGAGGTACCGTCTATGGCTACACCTTC. Translation gives CASTGEGGGTVYGYTF.

The gene calls are TRBV2 and TRBJ2-5; D is perhaps TRBD2 (6 bases). Trimming removed 9 bases at V and 5 bases at J, with 13 bases between. The CDR3 is 12 amino acids. Germline CDR1 reads SNHLY; CDR2 reads FYNNEI. CDR3 sequence reads: CASMTSGETQYF. CDR3 bases: TGTGCCAGTATGACTAGTGGCGAGACCCAGTACTTC.

The chain recombines TRBV5-1 with TRBJ2-5; TRBD2 matches at 14 bases. The junction had 6 bases not matched to a gene; V was cut back by 4 bases and J by 4 bases. CDR1 SGHRS and CDR2 YFSETQ come from the germline V gene. The CDR3 runs to 16 residues. CDR3 nucleotides: TGCGCCAGCAGCCCTGAGGGACTAGCGGGAGTAGAGACCCAGTACTTC. It translates to CASSPEGLAGVETQYF.

This clone came up once. This chain uses TRBV18 with TRBJ2-7; 8 nucleotides match TRBD2. Germline trimming cut 2 bases from V and 2 bases from J; bases unmatched to any gene: 8. The CDR3 totals 16 residues. Per the germline V gene, CDR1 is KGHSH and CDR2 is LQKENI. CDR3 protein: CASSPRSGSRPYEQYF. The CDR3 nucleotides read TGTGCCAGCTCACCAAGAAGCGGGAGCAGGCCCTACGAGCAGTACTTC.